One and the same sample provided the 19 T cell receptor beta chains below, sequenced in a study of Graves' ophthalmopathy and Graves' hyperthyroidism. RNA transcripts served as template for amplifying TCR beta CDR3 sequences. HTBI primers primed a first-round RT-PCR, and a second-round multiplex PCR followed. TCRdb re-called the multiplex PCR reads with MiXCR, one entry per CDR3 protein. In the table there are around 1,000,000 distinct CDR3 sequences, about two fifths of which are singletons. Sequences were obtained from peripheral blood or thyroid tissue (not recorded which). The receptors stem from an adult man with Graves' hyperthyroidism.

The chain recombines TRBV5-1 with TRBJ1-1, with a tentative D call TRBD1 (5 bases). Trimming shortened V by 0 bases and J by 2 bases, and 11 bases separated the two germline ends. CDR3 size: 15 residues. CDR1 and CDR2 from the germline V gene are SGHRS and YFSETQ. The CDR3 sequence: CASSLGWGTNTEAFF. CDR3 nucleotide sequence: TGCGCCAGCAGCTTGGGGTGGGGGACCAACACTGAAGCTTTCTTT.

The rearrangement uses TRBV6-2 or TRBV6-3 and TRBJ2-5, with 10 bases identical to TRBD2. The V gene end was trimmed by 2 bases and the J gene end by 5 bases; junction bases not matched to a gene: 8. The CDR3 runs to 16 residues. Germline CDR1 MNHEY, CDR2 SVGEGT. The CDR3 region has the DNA TGTGCCAGCAGTTACGACCGACTAGCGGGTGATGAGACCCAGTACTTC. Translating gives CASSYDRLAGDETQYF.

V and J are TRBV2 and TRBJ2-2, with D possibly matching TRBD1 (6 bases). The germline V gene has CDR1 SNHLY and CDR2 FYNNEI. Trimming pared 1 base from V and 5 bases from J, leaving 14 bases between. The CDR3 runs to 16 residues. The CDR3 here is CASSEGRTEITGELFF. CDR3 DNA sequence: TGTGCCAGCAGTGAAGGAAGGACAGAAATAACCGGGGAGCTGTTTTTT.

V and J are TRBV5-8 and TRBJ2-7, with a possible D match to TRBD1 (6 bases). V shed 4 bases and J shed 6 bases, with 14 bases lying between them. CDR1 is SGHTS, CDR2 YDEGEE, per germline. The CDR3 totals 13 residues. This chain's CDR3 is CASSPGHFSEQYF. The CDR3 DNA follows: TGTGCCAGCAGCCCGGGACATTTTAGCGAGCAGTACTTC.

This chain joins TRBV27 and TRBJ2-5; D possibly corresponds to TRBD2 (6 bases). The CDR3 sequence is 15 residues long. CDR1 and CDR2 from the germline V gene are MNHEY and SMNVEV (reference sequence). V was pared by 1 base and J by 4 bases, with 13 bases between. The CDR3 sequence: CASSLLAGRRETQYF. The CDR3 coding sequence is TGTGCCAGCAGTTTATTGGCAGGGAGGCGAGAGACCCAGTACTTC.

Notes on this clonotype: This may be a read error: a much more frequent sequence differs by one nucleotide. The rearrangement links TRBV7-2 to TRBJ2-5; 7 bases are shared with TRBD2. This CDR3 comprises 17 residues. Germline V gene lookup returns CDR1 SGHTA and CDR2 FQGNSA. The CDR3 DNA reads TGTGCCAGCAGCCGCGGGGATAGCGGGCGGATTCAAGAGACCCGGTACTTC. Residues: CASSRGDSGRIQETRYF. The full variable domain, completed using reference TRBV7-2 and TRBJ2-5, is GAGVSQSPSNKVTEKGKDVELRCDPISGHTALYWYRQSLGQGLEFLIYFQGNSAPDKSGLPSDRFSAERTGGSVSTLTIQRTQQEDSAVYLCASSRGDSGRIQETRYFGPGTRLLVL.

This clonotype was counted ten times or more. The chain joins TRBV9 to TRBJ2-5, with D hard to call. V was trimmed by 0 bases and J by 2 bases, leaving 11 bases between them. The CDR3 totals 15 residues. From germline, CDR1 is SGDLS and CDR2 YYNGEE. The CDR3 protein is CASSVGGASQETQYF. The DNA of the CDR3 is TGTGCCAGCAGCGTAGGCGGAGCGAGTCAAGAGACCCAGTACTTC. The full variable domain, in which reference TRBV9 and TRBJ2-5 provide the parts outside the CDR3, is DSGVTQTPKHLITATGQRVTLRCSPRSGDLSVYWYQQSLDQGLQFLIQYYNGEERAKGNILERFSAQQFPDLHSELNLSSLELGDSALYFCASSVGGASQETQYFGPGTRLLVL.

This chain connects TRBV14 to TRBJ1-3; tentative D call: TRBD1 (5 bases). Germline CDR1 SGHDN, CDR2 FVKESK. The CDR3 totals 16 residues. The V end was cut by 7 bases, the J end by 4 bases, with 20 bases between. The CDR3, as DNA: TGTGCCAGCACCGCAGGGTCCACCGGGGCCGGAAACACCATATATTTT. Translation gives CASTAGSTGAGNTIYF.

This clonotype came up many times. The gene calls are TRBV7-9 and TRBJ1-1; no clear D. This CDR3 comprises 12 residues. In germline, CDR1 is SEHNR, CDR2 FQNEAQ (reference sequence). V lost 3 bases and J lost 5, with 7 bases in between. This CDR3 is CASSFPRTEAFF. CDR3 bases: TGTGCCAGCAGCTTTCCGAGGACTGAAGCTTTCTTT.

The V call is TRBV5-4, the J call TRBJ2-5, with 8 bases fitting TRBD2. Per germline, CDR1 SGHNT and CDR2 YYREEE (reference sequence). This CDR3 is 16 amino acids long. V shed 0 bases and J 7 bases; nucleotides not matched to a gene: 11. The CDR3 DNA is TGTGCCAGCAGCTTGGGCCAACTAGCGGAGGAAGGGACCCAGTACTTC. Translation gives CASSLGQLAEEGTQYF.

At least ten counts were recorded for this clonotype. CDR3 loop: CAITSPSPIYGYTF. CDR3 DNA sequence: TGTGCCATCACCTCCCCTAGCCCTATCTATGGCTACACCTTC. This chain links TRBV10-3 with TRBJ1-2; no reliable D call. This CDR3 has 14 amino acids. From germline, CDR1 is ENHRY and CDR2 SYGVKD. The V gene lost 7 bases and the J gene lost 4 bases, with 16 bases spanning the gap.

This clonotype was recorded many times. CDR3 sequence: CASRVMSSYEQYF. In DNA, the CDR3 is TGTGCCAGCAGAGTGATGAGCTCCTACGAGCAGTACTTC. The chain is built from TRBV2 and TRBJ2-7; D unclear. The V end was cut by 6 bases, the J end by 0 bases, with 9 bases between. Looked up from germline, CDR1 is SNHLY and CDR2 is FYNNEI. This CDR3 is 13 amino acids long.

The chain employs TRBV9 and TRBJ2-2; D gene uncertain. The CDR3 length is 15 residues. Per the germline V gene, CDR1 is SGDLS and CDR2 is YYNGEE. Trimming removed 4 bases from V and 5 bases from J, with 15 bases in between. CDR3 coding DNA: TGTGCCAGCAGCCTACACACTGTATGGACCGGGGAGCTGTTTTTT. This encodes CASSLHTVWTGELFF.

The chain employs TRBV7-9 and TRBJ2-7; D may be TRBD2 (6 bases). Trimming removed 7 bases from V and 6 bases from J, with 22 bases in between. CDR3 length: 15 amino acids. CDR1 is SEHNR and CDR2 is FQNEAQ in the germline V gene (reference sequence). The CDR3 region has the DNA TGTGCCAGCACCCCCAAAGCGGGTGCGAGCCTCGAGCAGTACTTC. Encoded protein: CASTPKAGASLEQYF.

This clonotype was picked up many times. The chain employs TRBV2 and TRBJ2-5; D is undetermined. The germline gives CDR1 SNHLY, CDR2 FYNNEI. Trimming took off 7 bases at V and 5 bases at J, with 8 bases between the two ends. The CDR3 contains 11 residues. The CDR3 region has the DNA TGTGCCAGCACTATTAGGGAGACCCAGTACTTC. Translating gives CASTIRETQYF.

CDR3 coding DNA: TGTGCCAGCTCACCACCAACAGGGAGCTCCTACGAGCAGTACTTC. Protein: CASSPPTGSSYEQYF. V is TRBV18 and J is TRBJ2-7, with D perhaps matching TRBD1 (6 bases). This CDR3 is built from 15 residues. Deletions cut 0 bases from V and 0 bases from J, with 9 bases between. Germline loops: CDR1 KGHSH, CDR2 LQKENI.

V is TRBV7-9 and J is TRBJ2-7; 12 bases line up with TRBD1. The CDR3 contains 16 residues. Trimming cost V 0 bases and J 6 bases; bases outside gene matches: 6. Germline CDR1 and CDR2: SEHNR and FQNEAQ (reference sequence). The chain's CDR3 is CASSLAPGTGGSEQYF. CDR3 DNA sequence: TGTGCCAGCAGCTTAGCCCCCGGGACAGGGGGCAGCGAGCAGTACTTC. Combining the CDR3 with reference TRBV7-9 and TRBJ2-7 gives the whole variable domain DTGVSQNPRHKITKRGQNVTFRCDPISEHNRLYWYRQTLGQGPEFLTYFQNEAQLEKSRLLSDRFSAERPKGSFSTLEIQRTEQGDSAMYLCASSLAPGTGGSEQYFGPGTRLTVT.

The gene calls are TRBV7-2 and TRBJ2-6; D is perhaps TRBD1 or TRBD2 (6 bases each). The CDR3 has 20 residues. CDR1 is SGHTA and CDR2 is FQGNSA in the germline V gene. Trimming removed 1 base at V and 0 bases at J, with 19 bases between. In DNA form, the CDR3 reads TGTGCCAGCAGCTTAGAGGGGGGCCGCGGGATCCTCTCTGGGGCCAACGTCCTGACTTTC. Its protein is CASSLEGGRGILSGANVLTF.

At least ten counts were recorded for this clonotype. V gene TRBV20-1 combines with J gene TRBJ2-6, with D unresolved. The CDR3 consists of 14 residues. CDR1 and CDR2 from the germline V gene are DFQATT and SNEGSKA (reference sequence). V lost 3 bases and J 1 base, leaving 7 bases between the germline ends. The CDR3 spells CSASPLSGANVLTF. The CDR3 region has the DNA TGCAGTGCTAGCCCCTTATCTGGGGCCAACGTCCTGACTTTC.